This record concerns one T cell receptor (beta chain) sequence. Antigen: not known. These data come from a study of cytomegalovirus exposure and HLA in healthy donors. This PCR relied on a set of 60 Vbeta primers and 13 Jbeta primers. Measured with immunoSEQ multiplex PCR; TCRdb has only the in-frame clones, and not every one. The sample includes 70,000 to 90,000 clones, about 66% of them seen just once. Germline V gives CDR1 SGHVS, CDR2 FNYEAQ. Germline trimming cut 2 bases from V and 1 base from J; bases unmatched to any gene: 3. The CDR3 extends over 16 amino acids. Findings and limits, study-wide: Indistinguishable V segments such as TRBV6-2 and TRBV6-3 were excluded. Cytomegalovirus-associated TCR beta chains were listed, numbering some 150. Information on immune exposure was restricted to one variable (CMV serostatus). TCR beta chain V- and J-gene trimming was linked, in a later analysis, to a missense variant in DCLRE1C.

The sample consisted of PBMCs. The rearrangement links TRBV7-6 to TRBJ2-2, with 8 bases lining up with TRBD2. The origin of this receptor is a man aged 55 to 70 in good health and CMV-seropositive. The CDR3 here is CASSLQAGENTGELFF. CDR3 bases: TGTGCCAGCAGCTTACAAGCGGGGGAGAACACCGGGGAGCTGTTTTTT.